A single sample is the source of the 4 T cell receptor beta chains below, sequenced in a study of T cells expressing NK-cell markers. After re-calling the 5' RACE reads, TCRdb lists one entry per CDR3 protein, DNA absent. Its clone listing holds 400,000 or so distinct CDR3 sequences. The sequencing sample was made of blood T cells: a sorted CD56 or NKG2C T cell subset, CD4+ or CD8+ T cells, or bulk PBMC T cells (not recorded which). These receptors all come from a woman aged 45-59 years in good health.

V usage is TRBV12-3 or TRBV12-4 and J usage is TRBJ2-1; there is no DNA to check the TCRdb D call of TRBD1. The CDR3 is made up of 15 amino acids. This CDR3 reads CASSGWDSSYNEQFF.

The rearrangement uses TRBV19 and TRBJ2-3. The CDR3 totals 12 residues. Per the germline V gene, CDR1 is LNHDA and CDR2 is SQIVND (reference sequence). CDR3 sequence reads: CASSIGDNTQYF.

The chain recombines TRBV6-5 with TRBJ2-7; TCRdb gives TRBD2 as the D gene, but with no DNA this cannot be confirmed. Looked up from germline, CDR1 is MNHEY and CDR2 is SVGAGI. The CDR3 consists of 15 residues. The CDR3 sequence: CASNRGGRSSYEQYF.

This chain uses TRBV12-3 or TRBV12-4 with TRBJ1-1; lacking DNA, the TRBD1 call made by TCRdb goes unchecked. This CDR3 spans 13 amino acids. This CDR3 reads CASGTASENEAFF.